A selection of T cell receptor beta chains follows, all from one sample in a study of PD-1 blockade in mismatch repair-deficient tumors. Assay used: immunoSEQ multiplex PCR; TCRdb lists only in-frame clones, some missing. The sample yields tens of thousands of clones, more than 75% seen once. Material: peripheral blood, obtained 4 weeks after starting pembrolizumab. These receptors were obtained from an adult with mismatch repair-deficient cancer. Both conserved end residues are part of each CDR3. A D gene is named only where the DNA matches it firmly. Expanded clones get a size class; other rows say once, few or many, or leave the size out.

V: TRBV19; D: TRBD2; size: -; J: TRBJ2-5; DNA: TGTGCCAGTGGGTACCGGGGGGACCCGCAAGAGACCCAGTACTTC; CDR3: CASGYRGDPQETQYF
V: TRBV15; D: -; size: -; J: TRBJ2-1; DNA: TGTGCCACCAGCGGGAGCAAAGGGGGGGCCGCCTACAATGAGCAGTTCTTC; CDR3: CATSGSKGGAAYNEQFF
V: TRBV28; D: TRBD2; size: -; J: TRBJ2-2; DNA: TGTGCCAGCAGTAGAAGGACTAGCGGGTTTTCCGGGGAGCTGTTTTTT; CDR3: CASSRRTSGFSGELFF
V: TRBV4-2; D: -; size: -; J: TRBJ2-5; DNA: TGTGCCAGCAGCTTGGAGGGGACTCAAGAGACCCAGTACTTC; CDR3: CASSLEGTQETQYF
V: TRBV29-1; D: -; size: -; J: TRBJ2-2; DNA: TGCAGCGCCTATGGCCGGGCCGGGGAGCTGTTTTTT; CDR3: CSAYGRAGELFF
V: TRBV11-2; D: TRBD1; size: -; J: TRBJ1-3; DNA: TGTGCCAGCAGCCTACAGACAGGGTACTTCGGAAACACCATATATTTT; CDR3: CASSLQTGYFGNTIYF
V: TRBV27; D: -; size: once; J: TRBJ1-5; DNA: TGTGCCAGCAGTCCGCGGGTCAGGGTACGTGGGGTTAATCAGCCCCAGCATTTT; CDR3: CASSPRVRVRGVNQPQHF
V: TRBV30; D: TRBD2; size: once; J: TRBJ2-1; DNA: TGTGCCTGGAGTGTAACTAGCGGGACCCTTTTCTACAATGAGCAGTTCTTC; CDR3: CAWSVTSGTLFYNEQFF
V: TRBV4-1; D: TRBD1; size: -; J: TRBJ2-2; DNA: TGCGCCAGCAGCTTTCGGACAGGGGAAGTGACCTGGGAGCTGTTTTTT; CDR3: CASSFRTGEVTWELFF
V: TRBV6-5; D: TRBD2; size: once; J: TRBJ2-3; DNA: TGTGCCAGCAGGTCGGGAGGCCGCACAGATACGCAGTATTTT; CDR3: CASRSGGRTDTQYF
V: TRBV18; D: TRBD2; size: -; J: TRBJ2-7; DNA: TGTGCCAGCTCACCACCCCCGGGGGGGTCAAGGGAGCAGTACTTC; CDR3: CASSPPPGGSREQYF
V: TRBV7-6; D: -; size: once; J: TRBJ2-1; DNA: TGTGCCAGCAGCCCGACGATAGGGGATCTTAGCGTTTACTCCTACAATGAGCAGTTCTTC; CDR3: CASSPTIGDLSVYSYNEQFF
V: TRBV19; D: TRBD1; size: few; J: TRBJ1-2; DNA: TGTGCCAGTAGTATCGACAGGGGCGCGGTGGATGGCTACACCTTC; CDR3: CASSIDRGAVDGYTF
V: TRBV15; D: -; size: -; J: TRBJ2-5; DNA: TGTGCCACCAGGACTCGGCAAGAGACCCAGTACTTC; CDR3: CATRTRQETQYF
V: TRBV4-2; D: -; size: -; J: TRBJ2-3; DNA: TGTGCCAGCAGCCAAGATATCGCGGGACACACAGATACGCAGTATTTT; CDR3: CASSQDIAGHTDTQYF
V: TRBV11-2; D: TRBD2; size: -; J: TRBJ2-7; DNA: TGTGCCAGCAGCTTAGGGGCTAGCGGGAGTTACGAGCAGTACTTC; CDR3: CASSLGASGSYEQYF